This T cell receptor (beta chain) was identified during a study of beta chain features in type 1 diabetes. Every isolated RNA sample was fully reverse transcribed, so sequencing captured expressed TCRB transcripts. Profiling relied on immunoSEQ multiplex PCR, and the TCRdb table lists in-frame clones only, not all of them. This table has fewer than 350,000 clones, 14% to 15% appearing once. Findings and caveats of the study: When Type 1 diabetes patients were examined, their TCRB CDR3s proved moderately but significantly shorter in all four CD4+ subsets.

On this clone: Its antigen is unidentified.

A CD45RO/CCR7/CD25/CD127/CD95/CD27 panel sorted naive, central memory, regulatory and stem cell-like memory CD4+ cells. Germline V lookup: CDR1 KGHSH, CDR2 LQKENI. Between the trimmed V and J ends, which lost 3 bases and 3 bases, there was a span of 15 bases. This CDR3 contains 15 residues. The sequence was collected from a man younger than 35 with type 1 diabetes. The J gene is TRBJ2-7, the V gene TRBV18, with D possibly being TRBD2 (7 bases). The sequenced material came from naive CD4+ T cells from blood. DNA for the CDR3: TGTGCCAGCTCACCGAGGGGGGGAGACCTCTACGAGCAGTACTTC. Encoded protein: CASSPRGGDLYEQYF.